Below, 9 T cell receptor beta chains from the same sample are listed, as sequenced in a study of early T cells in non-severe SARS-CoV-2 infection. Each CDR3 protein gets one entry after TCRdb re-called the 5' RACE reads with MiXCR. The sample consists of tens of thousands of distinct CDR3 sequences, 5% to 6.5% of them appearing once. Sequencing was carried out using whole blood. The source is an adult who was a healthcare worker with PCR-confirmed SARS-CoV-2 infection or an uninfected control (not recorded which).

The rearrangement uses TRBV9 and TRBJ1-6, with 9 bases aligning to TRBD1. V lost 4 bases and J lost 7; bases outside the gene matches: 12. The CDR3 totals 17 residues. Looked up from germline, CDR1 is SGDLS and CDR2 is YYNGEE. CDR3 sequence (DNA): TGTGCCAGCAGCCCAAGTACAGGGGGCGGCGGGAATTCACCCCTCCACTTT. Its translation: CASSPSTGGGGNSPLHF.

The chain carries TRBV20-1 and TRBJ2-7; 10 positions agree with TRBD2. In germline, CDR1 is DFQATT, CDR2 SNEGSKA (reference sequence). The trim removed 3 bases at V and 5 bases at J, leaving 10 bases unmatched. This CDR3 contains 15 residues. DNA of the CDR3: TGCAGTGCTAGTAAGATAGCGGGAGGTGTGGACGAGCAGTACTTC. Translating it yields CSASKIAGGVDEQYF.

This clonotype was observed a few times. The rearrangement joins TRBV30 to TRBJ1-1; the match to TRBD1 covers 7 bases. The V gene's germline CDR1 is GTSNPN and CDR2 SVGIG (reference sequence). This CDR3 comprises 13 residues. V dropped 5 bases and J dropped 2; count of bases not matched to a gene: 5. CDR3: CAWDRALNTEAFF. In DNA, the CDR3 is TGTGCCTGGGACAGGGCCTTAAACACTGAAGCTTTCTTT.

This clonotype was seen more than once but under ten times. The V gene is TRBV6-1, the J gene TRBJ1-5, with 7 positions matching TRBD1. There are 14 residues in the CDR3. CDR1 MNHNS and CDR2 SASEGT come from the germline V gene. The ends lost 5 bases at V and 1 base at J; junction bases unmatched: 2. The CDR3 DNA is TGTGCCAGCAGTCCGGACAGGAGCAATCAGCCCCAGCATTTT. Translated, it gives CASSPDRSNQPQHF.

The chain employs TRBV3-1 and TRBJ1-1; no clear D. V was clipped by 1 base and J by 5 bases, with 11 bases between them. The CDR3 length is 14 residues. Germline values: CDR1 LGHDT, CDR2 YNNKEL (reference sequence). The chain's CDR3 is CASSQGNRGTEAFF. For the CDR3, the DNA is TGTGCCAGCAGCCAAGGAAACCGAGGAACTGAAGCTTTCTTT.

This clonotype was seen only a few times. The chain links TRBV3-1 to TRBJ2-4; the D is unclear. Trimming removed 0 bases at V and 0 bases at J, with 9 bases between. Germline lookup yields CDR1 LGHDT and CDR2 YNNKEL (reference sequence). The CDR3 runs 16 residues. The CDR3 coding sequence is TGTGCCAGCAGCCAAGAGGTGACACTAGCCAAAAACATTCAGTACTTC. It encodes CASSQEVTLAKNIQYF.

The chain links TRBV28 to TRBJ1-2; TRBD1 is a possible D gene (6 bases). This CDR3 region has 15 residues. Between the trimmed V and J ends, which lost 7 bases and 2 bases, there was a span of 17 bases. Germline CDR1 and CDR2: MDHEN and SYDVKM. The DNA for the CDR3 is TGTGCCAGCACCCCCTGGGACGGGGGCAACTATGGCTACACCTTC. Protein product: CASTPWDGGNYGYTF.

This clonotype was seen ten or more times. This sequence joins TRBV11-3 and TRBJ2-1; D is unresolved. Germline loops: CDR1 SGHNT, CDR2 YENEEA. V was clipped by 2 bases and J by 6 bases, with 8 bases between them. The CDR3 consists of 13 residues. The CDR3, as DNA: TGTGCCAGCAGCTTATCTTACGGCAATGAGCAGTTCTTC. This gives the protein CASSLSYGNEQFF.

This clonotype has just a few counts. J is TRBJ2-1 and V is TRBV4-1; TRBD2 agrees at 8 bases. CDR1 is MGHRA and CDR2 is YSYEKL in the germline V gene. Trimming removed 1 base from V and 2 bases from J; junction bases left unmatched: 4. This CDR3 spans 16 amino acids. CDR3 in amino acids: CASSQVSGSTYNEQFF. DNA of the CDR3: TGCGCCAGCAGCCAAGTGAGCGGGAGTACCTACAATGAGCAGTTCTTC.